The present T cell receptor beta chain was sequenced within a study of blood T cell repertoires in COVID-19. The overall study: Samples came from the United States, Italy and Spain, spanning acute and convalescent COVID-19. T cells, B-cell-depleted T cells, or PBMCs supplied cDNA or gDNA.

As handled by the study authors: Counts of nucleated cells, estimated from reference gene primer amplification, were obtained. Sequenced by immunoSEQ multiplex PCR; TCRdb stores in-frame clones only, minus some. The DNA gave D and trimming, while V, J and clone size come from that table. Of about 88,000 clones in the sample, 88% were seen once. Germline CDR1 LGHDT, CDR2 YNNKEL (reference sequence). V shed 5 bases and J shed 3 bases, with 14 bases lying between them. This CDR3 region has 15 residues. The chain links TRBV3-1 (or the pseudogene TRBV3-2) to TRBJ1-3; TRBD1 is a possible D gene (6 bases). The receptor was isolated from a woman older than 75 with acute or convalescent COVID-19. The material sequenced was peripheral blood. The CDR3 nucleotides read TGTGCCAGCAGCTCATTAACAGGGTGTGGAAACACCATATATTTT. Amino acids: CASSSLTGCGNTIYF.